This T cell receptor beta chain is from a study of shared clonotypes between healthy human individuals. Study-level findings and limits: Sampling covered blood only; tissue repertoires likely differ. Among donors, clonotype sharing was expected to be affected by sequencing depth.

Germline CDR1 is MGHRA and CDR2 is YSYEKL. V lost 0 bases to trimming and J lost 16 bases, with 25 bases between them. The CDR3 covers 16 residues. Worth noting for this clone: Its antigen remains unidentified.

The deep-level immunoSEQ assay was used. DNA input for the unsorted PBMC replicate PCRs was around 300 ng, 25,000 to 30,000 T cell genomes. Profiled with immunoSEQ multiplex PCR; TCRdb holds only in-frame clones, not every one. The data hold about 480,000 clones, with approximately 79% observed a single time. This clonotype originated in a woman in her thirties or forties in good health. Some clones in this sample may be carry-over from other donors' samples. The chain employs TRBV4-1 and TRBJ2-1; tentative D call: TRBD2 (7 bases). The source material was PBMCs. CDR3 loop: CASSQDTSRIIGGHFF. CDR3 nucleotides: TGCGCCAGCAGCCAAGATACTAGCCGGATAATCGGGGGGCATTTCTTC.